One sample yielded the 5 T cell receptor beta chains listed below, sequenced in a study of blood T cell repertoires in COVID-19. Sequenced by immunoSEQ multiplex PCR; TCRdb stores in-frame clones only, minus some. The sample lists over 250,000 clones, 75% to 90% occurring once. Sequenced: peripheral blood. These receptors all stem from a man aged 50 to 59 with acute or convalescent COVID-19.

V gene TRBV29-1 combines with J gene TRBJ2-1, with 10 bases fitting TRBD2. Germline V gene data show CDR1 as SQVTM and CDR2 as ANQGSEA. This CDR3 is 17 amino acids long. V was clipped by 0 bases and J by 4 bases; unmatched bases: 9. CDR3 in amino acids: CSVEDPSGGLTYNEQFF. The CDR3 nucleotides read TGCAGCGTTGAAGATCCTAGCGGGGGCCTTACTTACAATGAGCAGTTCTTC.

This sequence joins TRBV3-1 (or the pseudogene TRBV3-2) and TRBJ2-3; 9 nucleotides align to TRBD2. Germline trimming cut 0 bases from V and 0 bases from J; bases unmatched to any gene: 4. Germline V gene sequence: CDR1 LGHDT, CDR2 YNNKEL (reference sequence). The CDR3 contains 17 residues. Here the CDR3 reads CASSQEGGGASTDTQYF. Written as DNA, the CDR3 is TGTGCCAGCAGCCAAGAGGGCGGGGGGGCCAGCACAGATACGCAGTATTTT.

The V and J genes are TRBV7-8 and TRBJ2-3, with D possibly being TRBD2 (7 bases). This CDR3 spans 15 amino acids. Per germline, CDR1 SGHVS and CDR2 FQNEAQ. Trimming removed 3 bases at V and 2 bases at J, with 12 bases between. CDR3 region: CASSFGGHLTDTQYF. CDR3 DNA: TGTGCCAGCAGCTTCGGGGGGCACCTCACAGATACGCAGTATTTT.

CDR3 amino acids: CASSYRDSISGEQFF. The CDR3 DNA reads TGTGCCAGCAGTTACCGGGACAGTATCTCGGGTGAGCAGTTCTTC. J is TRBJ2-1 and V is TRBV27; 7 nucleotides line up with TRBD1. Germline V gene lookup returns CDR1 MNHEY and CDR2 SMNVEV (reference sequence). V was clipped by 4 bases and J by 9 bases; unmatched bases: 12. The CDR3 totals 15 residues.

On this clone itself: Other DNA sequences from this sample encode an identical CDR3 as well. This chain connects TRBV7-9 to TRBJ2-7, with D maybe TRBD1 (6 bases). Germline CDR1 is SEHNR and CDR2 is FQNEAQ (reference sequence). The V gene lost 6 bases and the J gene lost 4 bases, with 10 bases spanning the gap. CDR3 size: 12 residues. In nucleotides, the CDR3 is TGTGCCAGCAGTTCGCAGGGGTACGAGCAGTACTTC. This codes for CASSSQGYEQYF. The full variable domain, completed using reference TRBV7-9 and TRBJ2-7, is DTGVSQNPRHKITKRGQNVTFRCDPISEHNRLYWYRQTLGQGPEFLTYFQNEAQLEKSRLLSDRFSAERPKGSFSTLEIQRTEQGDSAMYLCASSSQGYEQYFGPGTRLTVT.